This paragraph covers one T cell receptor (beta chain) sequence. No antigen is known for it. These data originate in a study of T-cell reconstitution after alpha-beta-depleted transplantation in children. Study results and caveats: Certain patients had high TCRbeta diversity at day 60, and it came from recipient T cells and thymic progenitors that survived. Reportedly, alpha-beta T cells present about two months post-transplant originated from several hundred expanded clones of graft origin. Hyperexpanded clones declined; after one year, newly produced T cells mostly supplied diversity.

Unique molecular identifiers were used to barcode this TCRbeta library. TCRdb reprocessed the PCR reads via MiXCR and lists one record per CDR3 protein. The sample shows fewer than 400,000 distinct CDR3 sequences, over 20% of them seen only once. Looked up from germline, CDR1 is SGHDT and CDR2 is YYEEEE. This CDR3 region has 17 residues. J was trimmed by 5 bases and V by 6 bases; bases with no gene match: 14. The TCR originated in a male patient between 10 and 17 years old who had a stem cell transplant for acute lymphoblastic leukemia, so the T cells may come from the graft donor. J is TRBJ1-2 and V is TRBV5-6; 12 bases are shared with TRBD1. Source: PBMCs, mostly from graft donor cells, taken 180 days after TCRalphabeta/CD19-depleted stem cell transplant. The CDR3 DNA reads as TGTGCCAGCACCCCAACCGGGACAGGGGGCCTTAGGTATGGCTACACCTTC. It is translated as CASTPTGTGGLRYGYTF. Based on the CDR3 plus reference TRBV5-6 and TRBJ1-2, the full variable domain is DAGVTQSPTHLIKTRGQQVTLRCSPKSGHDTVSWYQQALGQGPQFIFQYYEEEERQRGNFPDRFSGHQFPNYSSELNVNALLLGDSALYLCASTPTGTGGLRYGYTFGSGTRLTVV.